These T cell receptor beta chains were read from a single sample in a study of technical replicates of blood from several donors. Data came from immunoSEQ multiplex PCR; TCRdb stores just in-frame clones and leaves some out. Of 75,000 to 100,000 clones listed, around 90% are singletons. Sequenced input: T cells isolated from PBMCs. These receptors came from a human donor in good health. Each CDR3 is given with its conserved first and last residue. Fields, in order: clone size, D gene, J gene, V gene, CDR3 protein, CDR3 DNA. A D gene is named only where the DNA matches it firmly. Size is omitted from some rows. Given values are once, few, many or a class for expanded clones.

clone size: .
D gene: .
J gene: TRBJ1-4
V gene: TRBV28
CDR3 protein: CASSPGSNEKLFF
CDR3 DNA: TGTGCCAGCAGTCCCGGGAGTAATGAAAAACTGTTTTTT

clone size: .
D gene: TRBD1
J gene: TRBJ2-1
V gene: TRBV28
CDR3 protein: CASSLSATGGEGSYNEQFF
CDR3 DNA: TGTGCCAGCAGTTTATCGGCGACAGGGGGCGAGGGTTCCTACAATGAGCAGTTCTTC

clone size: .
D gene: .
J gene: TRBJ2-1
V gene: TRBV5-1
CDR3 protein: CASSLLGQSSYNEQFF
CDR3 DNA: TGCGCCAGCAGCTTGTTAGGACAAAGCTCCTACAATGAGCAGTTCTTC

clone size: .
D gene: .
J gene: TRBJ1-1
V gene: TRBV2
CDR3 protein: CASSPPNTGSLTEAFF
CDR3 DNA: TGTGCCAGCAGTCCGCCTAATACAGGGAGTCTCACTGAAGCTTTCTTT

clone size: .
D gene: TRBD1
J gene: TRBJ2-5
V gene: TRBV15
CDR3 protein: CATSKGQGNGAQYF
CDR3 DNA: TGTGCCACCAGCAAGGGACAGGGGAATGGGGCCCAGTACTTC

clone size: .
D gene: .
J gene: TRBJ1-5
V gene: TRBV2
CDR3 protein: CASSVSPGNQPQHF
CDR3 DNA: TGTGCCAGCAGTGTCAGCCCGGGGAATCAGCCCCAGCATTTT

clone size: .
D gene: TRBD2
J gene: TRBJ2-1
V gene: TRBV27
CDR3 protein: CASSLFIPMIAGVSGEQFF
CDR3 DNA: TGTGCCAGCAGTTTATTTATCCCGATGATAGCGGGAGTTTCCGGTGAGCAGTTCTTC

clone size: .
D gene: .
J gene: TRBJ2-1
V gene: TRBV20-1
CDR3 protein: CSASFAEEQFF
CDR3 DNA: TGCAGTGCTAGTTTTGCGGAGGAGCAGTTCTTC

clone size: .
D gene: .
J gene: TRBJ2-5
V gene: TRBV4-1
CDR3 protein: CASSRTVPETQYF
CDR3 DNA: TGCGCCAGCAGTCGGACAGTACCGGAGACCCAGTACTTC

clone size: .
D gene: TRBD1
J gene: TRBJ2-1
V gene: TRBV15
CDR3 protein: CATSREDRAEYNEQFF
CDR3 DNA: TGTGCCACCAGCAGAGAGGACAGGGCGGAGTACAATGAGCAGTTCTTC

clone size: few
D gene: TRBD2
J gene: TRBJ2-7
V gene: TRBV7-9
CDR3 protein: CASSSPLAGGPHEQYF
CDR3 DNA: TGTGCCAGCAGCTCACCGCTAGCGGGAGGGCCCCACGAGCAGTACTTC

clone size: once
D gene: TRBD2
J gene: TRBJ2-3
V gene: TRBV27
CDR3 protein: CASSRWGEGSTDTQYF
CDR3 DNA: TGTGCCAGCAGCCGATGGGGGGAGGGGTCTACAGATACGCAGTATTTT

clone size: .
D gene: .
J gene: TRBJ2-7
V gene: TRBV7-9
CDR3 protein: CASSFGVRGYEQYF
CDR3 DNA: TGTGCCAGCAGCTTCGGAGTGAGAGGGTACGAGCAGTACTTC

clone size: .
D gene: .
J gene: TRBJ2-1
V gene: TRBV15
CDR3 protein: CATSRDFGEQFF
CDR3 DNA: TGTGCCACCAGCAGAGATTTCGGTGAGCAGTTCTTC

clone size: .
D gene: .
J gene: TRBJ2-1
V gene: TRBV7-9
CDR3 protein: CASRSSPFNEQFF
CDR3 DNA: TGTGCCAGCAGGAGTTCCCCCTTCAATGAGCAGTTCTTC

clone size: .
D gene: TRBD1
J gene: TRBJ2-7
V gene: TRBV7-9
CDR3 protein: CASSLQGAVSEQYF
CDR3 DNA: TGTGCCAGCAGCTTACAGGGGGCCGTGAGTGAGCAGTACTTC

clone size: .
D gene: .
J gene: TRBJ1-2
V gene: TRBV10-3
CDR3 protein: CAITRQLNYGYTF
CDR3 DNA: TGTGCCATCACCCGACAGTTAAACTATGGCTACACCTTC

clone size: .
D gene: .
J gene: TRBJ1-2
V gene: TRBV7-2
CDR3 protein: CASSPRPGTTYGYTF
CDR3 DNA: TGTGCCAGCAGCCCCAGGCCGGGGACTACCTATGGCTACACCTTC

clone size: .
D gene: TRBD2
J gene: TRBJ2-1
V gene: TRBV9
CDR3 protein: CASSVGRGGFNEQFF
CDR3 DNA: TGTGCCAGCAGCGTAGGGCGGGGGGGATTCAATGAGCAGTTCTTC

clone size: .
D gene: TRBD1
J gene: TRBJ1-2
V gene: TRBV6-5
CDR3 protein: CASSGTVDYGYTF
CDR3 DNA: TGTGCCAGCTCCGGGACAGTAGACTATGGCTACACCTTC

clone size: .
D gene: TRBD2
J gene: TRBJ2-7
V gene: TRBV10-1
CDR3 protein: CASSEGSGSSYEQYF
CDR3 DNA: TGCGCCAGCAGTGAAGGAAGCGGGAGCTCCTACGAGCAGTACTTC

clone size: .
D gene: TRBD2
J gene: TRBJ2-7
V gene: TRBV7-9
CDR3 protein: CASSLTSGRLYEQYF
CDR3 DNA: TGTGCCAGCAGCCTGACTAGCGGGAGACTCTACGAGCAGTACTTC

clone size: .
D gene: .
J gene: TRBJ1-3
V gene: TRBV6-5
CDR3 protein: CASSYKGLTGNTIYF
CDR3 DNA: TGTGCCAGCAGTTACAAGGGGCTGACTGGAAACACCATATATTTT

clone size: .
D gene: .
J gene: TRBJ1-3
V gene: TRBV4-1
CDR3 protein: CASSQLSYSGNTIYF
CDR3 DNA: TGCGCCAGCAGCCAACTGAGTTACTCTGGAAACACCATATATTTT

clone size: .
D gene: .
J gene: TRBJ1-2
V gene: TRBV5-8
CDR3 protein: CASTSGGGAGYGYTF
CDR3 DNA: TGTGCCAGCACCTCCGGCGGGGGCGCAGGCTATGGCTACACCTTC

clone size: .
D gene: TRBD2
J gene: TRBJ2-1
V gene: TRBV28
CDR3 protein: CASSKGLAGGNEQFF
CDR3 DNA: TGTGCCAGCAGCAAGGGACTAGCGGGGGGGAATGAGCAGTTCTTC

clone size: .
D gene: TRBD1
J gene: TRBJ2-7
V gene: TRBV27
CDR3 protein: CASSIGTGDYEQYF
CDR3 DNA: TGTGCCAGCAGTATAGGGACAGGGGACTACGAGCAGTACTTC

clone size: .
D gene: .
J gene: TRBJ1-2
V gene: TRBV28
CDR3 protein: CASSFRGYGYTF
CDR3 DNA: TGTGCCAGCAGTTTCAGGGGCTATGGCTACACCTTC

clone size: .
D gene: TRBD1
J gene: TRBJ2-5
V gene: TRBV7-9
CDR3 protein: CASSSSKTDRAGGMGTQYF
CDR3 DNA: TGTGCCAGCAGCTCCTCCAAGACCGACAGGGCAGGAGGTATGGGGACCCAGTACTTC

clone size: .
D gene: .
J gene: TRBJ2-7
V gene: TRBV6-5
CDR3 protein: CATETAYEQYF
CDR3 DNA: TGTGCCACGGAGACAGCCTACGAGCAGTACTTC

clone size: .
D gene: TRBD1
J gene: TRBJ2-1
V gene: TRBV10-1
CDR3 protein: CASSEGGTGDNEQFF
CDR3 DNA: TGCGCCAGCAGTGAGGGGGGGACAGGTGACAATGAGCAGTTCTTC

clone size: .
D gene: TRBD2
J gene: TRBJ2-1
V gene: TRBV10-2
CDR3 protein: CASSEVSFSGSSYNEQFF
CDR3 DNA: TGCGCCAGCAGTGAAGTCTCGTTTAGCGGGAGTTCCTACAATGAGCAGTTCTTC

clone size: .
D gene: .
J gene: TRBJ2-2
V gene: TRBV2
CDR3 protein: CASTGGAGELFF
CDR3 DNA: TGTGCCAGCACGGGGGGCGCCGGGGAGCTGTTTTTT

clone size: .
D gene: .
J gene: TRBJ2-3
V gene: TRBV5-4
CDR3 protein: CASSWGEDTQYF
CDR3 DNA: TGTGCCAGCAGCTGGGGGGAGGATACGCAGTATTTT

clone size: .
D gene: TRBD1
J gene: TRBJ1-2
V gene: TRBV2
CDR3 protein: CASSVGQGRISGYTF
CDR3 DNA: TGTGCCAGCAGTGTGGGACAGGGGCGGATTAGTGGCTACACCTTC

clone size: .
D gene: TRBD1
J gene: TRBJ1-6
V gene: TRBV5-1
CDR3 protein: CASSLVTGSNSPLHF
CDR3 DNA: TGCGCCAGCAGCTTAGTGACAGGGAGTAATTCACCCCTCCACTTT

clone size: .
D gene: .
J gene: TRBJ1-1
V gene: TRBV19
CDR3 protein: CASSSAFGIHAEAFF
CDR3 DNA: TGTGCCAGTAGTTCCGCGTTCGGGATTCACGCTGAAGCTTTCTTT

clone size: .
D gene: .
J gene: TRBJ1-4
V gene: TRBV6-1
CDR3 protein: CASNPLRANEKLFF
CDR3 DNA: TGTGCCAGCAACCCCCTACGAGCTAATGAAAAACTGTTTTTT

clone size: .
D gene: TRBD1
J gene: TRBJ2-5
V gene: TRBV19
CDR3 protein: CASSIGQGAETQYF
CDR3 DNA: TGTGCCAGTAGTATAGGCCAGGGGGCAGAGACCCAGTACTTC

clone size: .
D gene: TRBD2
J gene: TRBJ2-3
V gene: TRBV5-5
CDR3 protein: CASSLREGGATDTQYF
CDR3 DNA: TGTGCCAGCAGCTTGAGGGAGGGAGGGGCCACAGATACGCAGTATTTT

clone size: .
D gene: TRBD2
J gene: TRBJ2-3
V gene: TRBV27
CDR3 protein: CASTQRGGLVDTQYF
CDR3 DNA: TGTGCCAGCACTCAGCGGGGGGGCCTTGTAGATACGCAGTATTTT

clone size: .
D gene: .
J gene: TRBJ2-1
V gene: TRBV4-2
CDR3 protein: CASSPTSHEQFF
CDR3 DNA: TGTGCCAGCAGCCCCACTAGCCATGAGCAGTTCTTC